Listed here is a single T cell receptor (beta chain). The authors' processing: How many nucleated cells were present was estimated from reference gene primer amplification. TCRdb's table, derived via immunoSEQ multiplex PCR, lists solely in-frame clones and lacks some. V and J calls and clone size come straight from that table; D and trimming were deduced from the DNA. The table lists approximately 250,000 clones, 84% of them singletons. The V segment lost 5 bases and the J segment 8 bases; nucleotides outside the gene matches: 9. The CDR3 runs to 14 residues. Germline V CDR1 and CDR2: SGHAT, FQNNGV. The data belong to a study of blood T cell repertoires in COVID-19. Study as a whole: Some COVID-19 samples were acute and others convalescent; all came from the United States, Italy and Spain. Nucleic acid was either cDNA or gDNA, and it came from T cells, B-cell-depleted T cells, or PBMCs.

Material: peripheral blood. This TCR was sampled from a human donor in a cohort sampled during active COVID-19. This rearrangement joins TRBV11-2 to TRBJ1-3; TRBD1 agrees at 7 bases. CDR3 protein: CASSTYRGSDTIYF. The CDR3 DNA follows: TGTGCCAGCAGCACCTACAGGGGAAGTGACACCATATATTTT. Full variable domain (missing parts from reference TRBV11-2 and TRBJ1-3): EAGVAQSPRYKIIEKRQSVAFWCNPISGHATLYWYQQILGQGPKLLIQFQNNGVVDDSQLPKDRFSAERLKGVDSTLKIQPAKLEDSAVYLCASSTYRGSDTIYFGEGSWLTVV.